A selection of T cell receptor beta chains follows, all from one sample in a study of blood T cell repertoires in COVID-19. Clones were sequenced by immunoSEQ multiplex PCR, and TCRdb holds only the in-frame ones, with some missing. The sample holds 200,000 to 250,000 clones, 70% to 90% seen once. The sequenced sample consisted of peripheral blood. These receptor sequences come from a man in his forties with acute or convalescent COVID-19. The CDR3 runs from the conserved cysteine through the conserved F or W. A D gene is named only where the DNA matches it firmly. For some rows the clone size is stated as once, few or many, or as a class when expanded; others skip it.

J,D,V,size,DNA,CDR3
TRBJ1-2,TRBD1,TRBV5-4,.,TGTGCCAGCAGTTCCGGGACAGGGACTACCTATGGCTACACCTTC,CASSSGTGTTYGYTF
TRBJ1-1,TRBD1,TRBV5-1,.,TGCGCCAGCCAGGGGGCCTCCAGGGAAGCTTTCTTT,CASQGASREAFF
TRBJ1-2,TRBD1,TRBV7-9,.,TGTGCCAGCAGCGGACAGGGTTCTAACTATGGCTACACCTTC,CASSGQGSNYGYTF
TRBJ1-4,.,TRBV11-2,.,TGTGCCAGCAGCTTAGTTCCCGGAGACGGAAAACTGTTTTTT,CASSLVPGDGKLFF
TRBJ1-1,.,TRBV5-6,.,TGTGCCAGCAGCTTGAACAGCCTCACTGAAGCTTTCTTT,CASSLNSLTEAFF
TRBJ2-4,.,TRBV7-9,.,TGTGCCAGCAGCGCCCCCGGCGGGGAGCTAGCCAAAAACATTCAGTACTTC,CASSAPGGELAKNIQYF
TRBJ2-1,TRBD2,TRBV5-1,.,TGCGCCAGCAGCGTAACGACTAGCGGGCCATACAATGAGCAGTTCTTC,CASSVTTSGPYNEQFF
TRBJ1-3,TRBD1,TRBV7-9,.,TGTGCCAGCAGCCGATCCGGGACAGTAAGTGGAAACACCATATATTTT,CASSRSGTVSGNTIYF
TRBJ1-2,.,TRBV18,.,TGTGCCAGCTCACCTGACAGAGACTATGGCTACACCTTC,CASSPDRDYGYTF
TRBJ1-2,.,TRBV18,once,TGTGCCAGCTCACCACGGGGCTCTGAGGGCTACACCTTC,CASSPRGSEGYTF
TRBJ1-5,TRBD1,TRBV10-1,.,TGCGCCAGCATTCCAACAGGGGGCAATCAGCCCCAGCATTTT,CASIPTGGNQPQHF